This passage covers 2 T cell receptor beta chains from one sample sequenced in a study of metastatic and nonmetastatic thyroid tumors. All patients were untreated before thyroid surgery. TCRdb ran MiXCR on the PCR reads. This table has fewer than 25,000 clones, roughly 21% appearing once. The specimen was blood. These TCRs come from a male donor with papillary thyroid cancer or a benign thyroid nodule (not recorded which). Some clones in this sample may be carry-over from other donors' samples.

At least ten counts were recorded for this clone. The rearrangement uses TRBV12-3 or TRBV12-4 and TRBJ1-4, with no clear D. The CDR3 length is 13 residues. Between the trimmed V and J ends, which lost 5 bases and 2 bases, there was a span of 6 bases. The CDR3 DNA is TGTGCCAGCAGTGCCAGGACTAATGAAAAACTGTTTTTT. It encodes CASSARTNEKLFF.

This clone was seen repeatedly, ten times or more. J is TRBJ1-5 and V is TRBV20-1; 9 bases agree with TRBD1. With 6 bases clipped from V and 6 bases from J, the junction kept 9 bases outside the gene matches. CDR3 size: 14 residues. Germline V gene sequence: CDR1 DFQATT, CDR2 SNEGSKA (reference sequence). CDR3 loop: CSASRRDRVQPQHF. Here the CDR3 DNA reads TGCAGTGCCAGCCGTCGGGACAGGGTTCAGCCCCAGCATTTT.